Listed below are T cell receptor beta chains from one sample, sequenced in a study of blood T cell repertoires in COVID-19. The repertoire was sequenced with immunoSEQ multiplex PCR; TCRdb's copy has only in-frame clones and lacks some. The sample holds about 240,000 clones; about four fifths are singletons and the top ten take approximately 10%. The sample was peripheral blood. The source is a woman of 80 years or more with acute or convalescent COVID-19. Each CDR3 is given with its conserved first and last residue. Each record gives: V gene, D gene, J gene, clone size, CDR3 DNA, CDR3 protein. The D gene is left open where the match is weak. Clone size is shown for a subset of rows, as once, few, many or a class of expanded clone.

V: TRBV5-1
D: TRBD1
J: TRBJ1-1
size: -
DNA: TGCGCCAGCAGCTTGGTCCCGACAGGGAAGAACACTGAAGCTTTCTTT
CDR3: CASSLVPTGKNTEAFF

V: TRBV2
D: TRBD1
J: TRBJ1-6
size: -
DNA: TGTGCCAGCAGTGAAGATGAGCCCGGGACAGGGGGTGATAATTCACCCCTCCACTTT
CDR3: CASSEDEPGTGGDNSPLHF

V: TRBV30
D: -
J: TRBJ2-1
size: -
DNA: TGTGCCTGGAGTGTATTGGGCGCCCCCCGCAATGAGCAGTTCTTC
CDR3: CAWSVLGAPRNEQFF

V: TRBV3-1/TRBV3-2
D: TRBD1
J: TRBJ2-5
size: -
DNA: TGTGCCAGCAGCCAAGATAACAGGGGTTTGACCCAGTACTTC
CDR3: CASSQDNRGLTQYF

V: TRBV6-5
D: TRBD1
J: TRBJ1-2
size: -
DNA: TGTGCCAGCAGTTACCAAGGGACAGGCGACTATGGCTACACCTTC
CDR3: CASSYQGTGDYGYTF

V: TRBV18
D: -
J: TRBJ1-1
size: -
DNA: TGTGCCAGCTCCCAAGGGGCGGAGAACACTGAAGCTTTCTTT
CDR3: CASSQGAENTEAFF

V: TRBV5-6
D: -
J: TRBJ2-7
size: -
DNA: TGTGCCAGCACCCTATACAGATACCCCTCCTACGAGCAGTACTTC
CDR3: CASTLYRYPSYEQYF

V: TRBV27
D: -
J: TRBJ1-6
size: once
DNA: TGTGCCAGCAGTCGAGCAGGGCAAAGCTCCTATAATTCACCCCTCCACTTT
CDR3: CASSRAGQSSYNSPLHF

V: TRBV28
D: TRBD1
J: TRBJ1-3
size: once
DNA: TGTGCCAGCAGTCCACCGGGACAGGGACCTGGAAACACCATATATTTT
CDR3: CASSPPGQGPGNTIYF

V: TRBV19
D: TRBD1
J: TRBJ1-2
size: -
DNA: TGTGCCAGTAGTTACTTGACAGGGGGCTCTGGCTACACCTTC
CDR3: CASSYLTGGSGYTF

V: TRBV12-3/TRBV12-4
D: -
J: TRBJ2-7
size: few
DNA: TGTGCCAGCAGCCGAGACATATCTGAGCAGTACTTC
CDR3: CASSRDISEQYF

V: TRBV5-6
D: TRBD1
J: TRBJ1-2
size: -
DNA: TGTGCCAGCAGCTTTACGGACAGGGGGCGTGGCTACACCTTC
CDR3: CASSFTDRGRGYTF

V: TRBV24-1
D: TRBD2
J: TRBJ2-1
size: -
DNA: TGTGCCACCAGTGAGACGGCGGGGGGGCATCGGTCCTACAATGAGCAGTTCTTC
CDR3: CATSETAGGHRSYNEQFF

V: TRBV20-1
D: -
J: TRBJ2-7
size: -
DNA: TGCAGTGCTCTGCGGTCCTTGGAGCAGTACTTC
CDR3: CSALRSLEQYF

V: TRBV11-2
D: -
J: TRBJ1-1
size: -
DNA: TGTGCCAGCAGTCCCGGGGAGGGCAGCACTGAAGCTTTCTTT
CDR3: CASSPGEGSTEAFF

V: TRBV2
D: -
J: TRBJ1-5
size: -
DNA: TGTGCCAGCAGAAAGGCGGGGCAGCCCCAGCATTTT
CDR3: CASRKAGQPQHF

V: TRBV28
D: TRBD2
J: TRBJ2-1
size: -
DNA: TGTGCCAGCAGTTTATCCGGACTAGCGGGTCTCAATGAGCAGTTCTTC
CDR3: CASSLSGLAGLNEQFF

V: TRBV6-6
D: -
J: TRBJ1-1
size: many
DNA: TGTGCCAGCAGTTACTCGGGGGGTGCAACTGAAGCTTTCTTT
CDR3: CASSYSGGATEAFF

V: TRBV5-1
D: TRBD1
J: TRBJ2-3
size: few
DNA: TGCGCCAGCAGCCCAGGGGGCTCGCTCACCACAGATACGCAGTATTTT
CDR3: CASSPGGSLTTDTQYF

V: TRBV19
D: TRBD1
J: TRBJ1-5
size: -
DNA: TGTGCCAGTAGTATATGGGACAGCGCCCAGCCCCAGCATTTT
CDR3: CASSIWDSAQPQHF